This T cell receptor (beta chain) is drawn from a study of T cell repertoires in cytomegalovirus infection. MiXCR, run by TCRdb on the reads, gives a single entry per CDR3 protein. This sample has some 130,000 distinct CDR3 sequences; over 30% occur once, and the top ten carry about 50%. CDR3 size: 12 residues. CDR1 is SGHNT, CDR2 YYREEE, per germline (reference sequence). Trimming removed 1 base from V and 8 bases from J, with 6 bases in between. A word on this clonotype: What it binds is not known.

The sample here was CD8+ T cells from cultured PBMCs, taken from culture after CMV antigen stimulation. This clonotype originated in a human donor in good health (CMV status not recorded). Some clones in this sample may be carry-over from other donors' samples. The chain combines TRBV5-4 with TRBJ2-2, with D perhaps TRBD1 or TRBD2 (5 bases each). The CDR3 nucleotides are TGTGCCAGCAGCTTGTGGGGGGGGGAGCTGTTTTTT. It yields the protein CASSLWGGELFF.